What follows are 27 T cell receptor beta chains derived from one specimen sequenced in a study of blood T cell repertoires in COVID-19. Profiling relied on immunoSEQ multiplex PCR, and the TCRdb table lists in-frame clones only, not all of them. Altogether some 150,000 clones are present, around 89% being singletons, with the ten largest covering approximately 10%. Sequenced input: peripheral blood. These TCRs come from a woman older than 75 with acute or convalescent COVID-19.

The rearrangement links TRBV5-4 to TRBJ2-3, with 11 nucleotides matching TRBD1. Per germline, CDR1 SGHNT and CDR2 YYREEE (reference sequence). The CDR3 has 16 residues. V was pared by 4 bases and J by 2 bases, with 6 bases of the junction left unmatched. CDR3 in DNA: TGTGCCAGCAGCGCCGGGACAGGGGGATTCACAGATACGCAGTATTTT. Translating gives CASSAGTGGFTDTQYF.

The genes are TRBV19 and TRBJ1-1; TRBD1 agrees at 7 bases. This CDR3 comprises 17 residues. V was pared by 3 bases and J by 4 bases, with 14 bases of the junction left unmatched. Germline V gives CDR1 LNHDA, CDR2 SQIVND (reference sequence). The CDR3 DNA follows: TGTGCCAGTAGTATCCGATCTTTAACCGCAGGGGGCACTGAAGCTTTCTTT. Its translation is CASSIRSLTAGGTEAFF.

The chain employs TRBV5-1 and TRBJ2-1; 9 bases are a match to TRBD1. Germline V gives CDR1 SGHRS, CDR2 YFSETQ. The CDR3 is made up of 15 amino acids. Trimming cost V 0 bases and J 7 bases; bases outside gene matches: 5. CDR3 sequence: CASSLVQGAENEQFF. DNA for the CDR3: TGCGCCAGCAGCTTGGTACAGGGGGCTGAGAATGAGCAGTTCTTC.

CDR3 loop: CASSRRVGAEGYTF. DNA for the CDR3: TGTGCCAGCAGCCGCCGCGTGGGGGCAGAGGGCTACACCTTC. The genes are TRBV7-9 and TRBJ1-2; a weak D match, TRBD1 (6 bases). Germline CDR1 and CDR2: SEHNR and FQNEAQ (reference sequence). This CDR3 has 14 residues. The V and J ends lost 5 bases and 8 bases respectively, with 18 bases between them.

V gene TRBV27 combines with J gene TRBJ2-7, with 12 bases matching TRBD2. Germline trimming cut 5 bases from V and 4 bases from J; bases unmatched to any gene: 12. This CDR3 has 17 residues. Germline loops: CDR1 MNHEY, CDR2 SMNVEV (reference sequence). Here the CDR3 reads CASSRPSGGATVYEQYF. The CDR3 region has the DNA TGTGCCAGCAGTCGGCCTAGCGGGGGGGCCACCGTGTACGAGCAGTACTTC.

The chain employs TRBV4-2 and TRBJ1-1; the D gene is possibly TRBD1 (6 bases). The CDR3 spans 16 residues. V was shortened by 4 bases and J by 2 bases, with 17 bases between the two germline ends. Germline CDR1 LGHNA, CDR2 YNFKEQ. CDR3 nucleotide sequence: TGTGCCAGCAGCCTAGAAAGGGACACCGTAAACACTGAAGCTTTCTTT. Translated, it gives CASSLERDTVNTEAFF.

V and J are TRBV19 and TRBJ1-3; D unclear. The germline CDR1 and CDR2 sequences are LNHDA and SQIVND (reference sequence). The CDR3 extends over 16 amino acids. The germline V and J ends were trimmed by 4 bases and 0 bases, with 13 bases remaining between them. DNA of the CDR3: TGTGCCAGTAGTACCGGAGGAGTGATCTCTGGAAACACCATATATTTT. Amino acid sequence: CASSTGGVISGNTIYF.

V and J are TRBV10-3 and TRBJ1-2, with D hard to call. The CDR3 is 13 residues long. Deletions cut 3 bases from V and 3 bases from J, with 8 bases between. Germline values: CDR1 ENHRY, CDR2 SYGVKD. Here the CDR3 DNA reads TGTGCCATCAGTGACACCCGCGACTATGGCTACACCTTC. Translation gives CAISDTRDYGYTF.

This chain links TRBV2 with TRBJ2-3, with TRBD2 matching 9 bases. V was pared by 10 bases and J by 2 bases, with 4 bases of the junction left unmatched. The CDR3 sequence is 13 residues long. The V gene's germline CDR1 is SNHLY and CDR2 FYNNEI. CDR3 sequence reads: CATSGESTDTQYF. In nucleotides, the CDR3 is TGTGCCACTAGCGGGGAGTCCACAGATACGCAGTATTTT.

The rearrangement uses TRBV29-1 and TRBJ2-2, with no clear D. From germline, CDR1 is SQVTM and CDR2 ANQGSEA. CDR3 size: 15 residues. V was shortened by 6 bases and J by 0 bases, with 14 bases between the two germline ends. The CDR3 DNA reads TGCAGCGTGCCCGCTGCCAGGCCGAACACCGGGGAGCTGTTTTTT. It specifies CSVPAARPNTGELFF.

The chain couples TRBV6-5 to TRBJ1-1; 7 nucleotides agree with TRBD1. This CDR3 spans 15 amino acids. From germline, CDR1 is MNHEY and CDR2 SVGAGI. J lost 4 bases, V lost 6 bases, and 11 bases had no gene match. CDR3 sequence reads: CASRFTGTAATEAFF. The CDR3 nucleotides are TGTGCCAGCAGGTTTACCGGGACAGCGGCCACTGAAGCTTTCTTT.

The genes are TRBV2 and TRBJ1-1; TRBD1 is a possible D gene (5 bases). This CDR3 has 14 residues. The V and J ends lost 4 bases and 3 bases respectively, with 12 bases between them. From germline, CDR1 is SNHLY and CDR2 FYNNEI. The CDR3 protein is CASSVGVLDTEAFF. In nucleotides, the CDR3 is TGTGCCAGCAGTGTAGGGGTATTGGACACTGAAGCTTTCTTT.

The V and J genes are TRBV4-3 and TRBJ2-3, with 8 bases aligning to TRBD2. There are 16 residues in the CDR3. Germline lookup yields CDR1 LGHNA and CDR2 YSLEER. V was pared by 1 base and J by 4 bases, with 7 bases of the junction left unmatched. The CDR3 DNA reads as TGCGCCAGCAGCCAAGGCCATGCCGGGGGGGCAGATACGCAGTATTTT. Translation gives CASSQGHAGGADTQYF.

The chain carries TRBV7-9 and TRBJ1-2; D gene unclear. V lost 4 bases and J lost 1, with 16 bases in between. This CDR3 has 16 residues. The germline V gene has CDR1 SEHNR and CDR2 FQNEAQ (reference sequence). The CDR3, as DNA: TGTGCCAGCAGCTCCCCTGGGCCTTCGTTTAACTATGGCTACACCTTC. Translation gives CASSSPGPSFNYGYTF.

The rearrangement joins TRBV14 to TRBJ1-2; a weak D match, TRBD1 (6 bases). This CDR3 has 14 amino acids. Per germline, CDR1 SGHDN and CDR2 FVKESK. V lost 4 bases and J 4 bases, leaving 13 bases between the germline ends. The CDR3 sequence is CASSPQGQSYGYTF. CDR3 nucleotides: TGTGCCAGCAGCCCACAAGGACAGAGCTATGGCTACACCTTC.

The chain has TRBV2 and TRBJ1-1; D is possibly TRBD1 (5 bases). The CDR3 spans 13 residues. CDR1 is SNHLY and CDR2 is FYNNEI in the germline V gene. Trimming pared 8 bases from V and 7 bases from J, leaving 17 bases between. CDR3 sequence reads: CASAGGRSREAFF. For the CDR3, the DNA is TGTGCCAGCGCCGGGGGGAGGAGCCGTGAAGCTTTCTTT.

This clone was counted a few times. The chain uses TRBV7-2 and TRBJ2-1; D remains unclear. The V gene's germline CDR1 is SGHTA and CDR2 FQGNSA. The V end was cut by 3 bases, the J end by 5 bases, with 2 bases between. This CDR3 is built from 11 residues. The CDR3 DNA reads TGTGCCAGCAGCTTTAACAATGAGCAGTTCTTC. The encoded protein is CASSFNNEQFF.

The chain carries TRBV18 and TRBJ1-2; D perhaps matches TRBD1 (5 bases). Trimming cost V 5 bases and J 0 bases, with 10 bases left between them. Germline V gives CDR1 KGHSH, CDR2 LQKENI. The CDR3 is 14 residues long. The CDR3 region is CASSEGVPNYGYTF. Written as DNA, the CDR3 is TGTGCCAGCTCAGAAGGGGTCCCTAACTATGGCTACACCTTC.

The gene calls are TRBV5-6 and TRBJ1-2; no firm D call. The CDR3 covers 12 residues. V lost 2 bases and J 8 bases, leaving 10 bases between the germline ends. CDR1 and CDR2 (germline): SGHDT, YYEEEE. CDR3 DNA sequence: TGTGCCAGCAGCTTATTCAGAACCGGCTACACCTTC. Amino acid sequence: CASSLFRTGYTF.

As DNA, the CDR3 is TGTGCCAGCACCCCTAGCGGGGGGAACACCGGGGAGCTGTTTTTT. Amino acids: CASTPSGGNTGELFF. V gene TRBV2 combines with J gene TRBJ2-2, with 10 bases matching TRBD2. Germline V gives CDR1 SNHLY, CDR2 FYNNEI. The CDR3 totals 15 residues. The trim removed 7 bases at V and 1 base at J, leaving 3 bases unmatched.

The chain uses TRBV2 and TRBJ2-3, with D possibly being TRBD1 (6 bases). CDR3 length: 15 amino acids. Germline assignment: CDR1 SNHLY and CDR2 FYNNEI. Trimming took 3 bases from V and 1 from J, leaving 11 bases between them. The CDR3 nucleotides are TGTGCCAGCAGTGAGCAACAGGGAGGCACAGATACGCAGTATTTT. Amino acid sequence: CASSEQQGGTDTQYF.

Points on this clone: Distinct nucleotide sequences in the sample also encode this CDR3. The chain has TRBV5-1 and TRBJ2-7; D perhaps matches TRBD2 (5 bases). The CDR3 has 14 residues. Trimming cost V 1 base and J 2 bases, with 10 bases left between them. Germline V gene lookup returns CDR1 SGHRS and CDR2 YFSETQ. DNA of the CDR3: TGCGCCAGCAGCTTGCCGGGATTGACCTACGAGCAGTACTTC. Residues: CASSLPGLTYEQYF.

In DNA form, the CDR3 reads TGTGCCAGCAGTGATGAAGGGGACTCTACCGTTTACGAGCAGTACTTC. As protein: CASSDEGDSTVYEQYF. The chain joins TRBV2 to TRBJ2-7; D is possibly TRBD2 (6 bases). Germline CDR1 SNHLY, CDR2 FYNNEI. This CDR3 comprises 16 residues. The V end lost 3 bases, the J end lost 4 bases, and 19 bases lay between the germline ends.

The rearrangement joins TRBV30 to TRBJ1-6; possible D gene TRBD1, 6 bases. Germline CDR1 reads GTSNPN; CDR2 reads SVGIG (reference sequence). Trimming pared 2 bases from V and 10 bases from J, leaving 18 bases between. This CDR3 spans 15 amino acids. This CDR3 reads CAWSSQGRTVSPLHF. The CDR3 DNA reads TGTGCCTGGAGTTCACAGGGTAGGACTGTATCACCCCTCCACTTT.

V gene TRBV19 combines with J gene TRBJ1-6, with D unclear. Germline loops: CDR1 LNHDA, CDR2 SQIVND (reference sequence). The CDR3 is 14 residues long. V was shortened by 10 bases and J by 6 bases, with 16 bases between the two germline ends. As DNA, the CDR3 is TGTGCCACCCGGGTCTCCTATTTTAATTCACCCCTCCACTTT. Translated: CATRVSYFNSPLHF.

The chain couples TRBV5-6 to TRBJ1-1; D perhaps matches TRBD1 (5 bases). With 3 bases removed from V and 5 bases from J, the gap between germline ends came to 11 bases. From germline, CDR1 is SGHDT and CDR2 YYEEEE. This CDR3 has 13 residues. CDR3 loop: CASSWGVETEAFF. In DNA, the CDR3 is TGTGCCAGCAGCTGGGGGGTGGAAACTGAAGCTTTCTTT.

The chain joins TRBV5-1 to TRBJ1-4, with D perhaps TRBD1 (6 bases). CDR3 length: 14 residues. Germline-derived CDR1 and CDR2 are SGHRS and YFSETQ. The V gene lost 4 bases and the J gene lost 5 bases, with 12 bases spanning the gap. The CDR3 loop is CASSPDRLNEKLFF. The CDR3 DNA follows: TGCGCCAGCAGCCCCGACAGGCTCAATGAAAAACTGTTTTTT.